A single sample is the source of the 10 T cell receptor beta chains below, sequenced in a study of shared clonotypes between healthy human individuals. TCRdb's copy holds only in-frame clones and misses some; the assay was immunoSEQ multiplex PCR. The sample records 2.3 million or so clones, approximately 95% being singletons. Sequenced: naive CD4+ T cells from PBMCs. Subset specified: CD45RA+ positively selected. Every receptor here comes from a man between 18 and 35 years old in good health. Some clones in this sample may be carry-over from other donors' samples.

Only one count was recorded for this clone. V and J are TRBV7-3 and TRBJ1-2; TRBD1 might be the D (6 bases). Trimming took 4 bases from V and 0 from J, leaving 9 bases between them. This CDR3 region has 14 residues. Germline V gene sequence: CDR1 SGHTA, CDR2 FQGTGA. The CDR3 DNA sequence: TGTGCCAGCAGCTCCGGGGGCCCTAACTATGGCTACACCTTC. This codes for CASSSGGPNYGYTF.

The rearrangement links TRBV11-3 to TRBJ1-1, with unresolved D. CDR3 length equals 13 residues. With 5 bases removed from V and 5 bases from J, the gap between germline ends came to 12 bases. CDR1 is SGHNT and CDR2 is YENEEA in the germline V gene. The CDR3 nucleotides read TGTGCCAGCAGCCGCGCTGACCAGACTGAAGCTTTCTTT. This translates into CASSRADQTEAFF. Supplemented by reference TRBV11-3 and TRBJ1-1, the full variable domain reads EAGVVQSPRYKIIEKKQPVAFWCNPISGHNTLYWYLQNLGQGPELLIRYENEEAVDDSQLPKDRFSAERLKGVDSTLKIQPAELGDSAVYLCASSRADQTEAFFGQGTRLTVV.

This clone was observed once. The genes are TRBV7-2 and TRBJ1-2, with D possibly TRBD1 on 5 matching bases. This CDR3 comprises 17 residues. Germline CDR1 SGHTA, CDR2 FQGNSA. Trimming removed 5 bases at V and 8 bases at J, with 27 bases between. The CDR3 region is CASSHSGRTPPGLGYTF. The DNA for the CDR3 is TGTGCCAGCAGCCATTCCGGAAGGACACCGCCGGGATTGGGCTACACCTTC.

The rearrangement joins TRBV9 to TRBJ2-3, with 12 bases matching TRBD2. This CDR3 comprises 16 residues. Losses at the gene ends were 3 bases for V and 2 bases for J; bases not matched to a gene: 4. From germline, CDR1 is SGDLS and CDR2 YYNGEE. CDR3 nucleotide sequence: TGTGCCAGCAGCGAGACTAGCGGGAGTACCACAGATACGCAGTATTTT. This gives the protein CASSETSGSTTDTQYF.

The chain is built from TRBV4-1 and TRBJ2-7; the D is unclear. This CDR3 is built from 14 residues. Germline-derived CDR1 and CDR2 are MGHRA and YSYEKL. Trimming removed 1 base from V and 1 base from J, with 8 bases in between. Here the CDR3 reads CASSQGFPSYEQYF. The DNA of the CDR3 is TGCGCCAGCAGCCAAGGCTTCCCTTCCTACGAGCAGTACTTC.

This chain links TRBV5-1 with TRBJ1-1; possible D gene TRBD1, 5 bases. Trimming took off 1 base at V and 5 bases at J, with 12 bases between the two ends. The CDR3 extends over 14 amino acids. Germline V gene data show CDR1 as SGHRS and CDR2 as YFSETQ. CDR3 sequence reads: CASSLNRPSTEAFF. DNA of the CDR3: TGCGCCAGCAGCTTGAACAGGCCCAGTACTGAAGCTTTCTTT.

V usage is TRBV4-2 and J usage is TRBJ2-7; D gene uncertain. There are 15 residues in the CDR3. Per the germline V gene, CDR1 is LGHNA and CDR2 is YNFKEQ. V dropped 0 bases and J dropped 4 bases, with 13 bases sitting between them. The CDR3 loop reads CASSQDGRGGYEQYF. CDR3 bases: TGTGCCAGCAGCCAAGACGGAAGAGGTGGGTACGAGCAGTACTTC.

The chain couples TRBV5-6 to TRBJ2-4; 7 nucleotides align to TRBD2. The CDR3 spans 14 residues. V was clipped by 2 bases and J by 8 bases; unmatched bases: 7. CDR1 SGHDT and CDR2 YYEEEE come from the germline V gene. DNA for the CDR3: TGTGCCAGCAGCTTAGGCGGGAGAGGGGACATTCAGTACTTC. It codes for CASSLGGRGDIQYF.

The rearrangement links TRBV9 to TRBJ2-7; the match to TRBD2 covers 9 bases. The V gene end was trimmed by 5 bases and the J gene end by 3 bases; junction bases not matched to a gene: 6. The CDR3 has 14 residues. Germline lookup yields CDR1 SGDLS and CDR2 YYNGEE. In DNA form, the CDR3 reads TGTGCCAGCAGTACGGCTAGCGGGAACTACGAGCAGTACTTC. It codes for CASSTASGNYEQYF.

In this sample, this clone turned up once. The gene calls are TRBV28 and TRBJ2-5, with 9 bases that match TRBD1. V shed 3 bases and J 0 bases; nucleotides not matched to a gene: 5. The CDR3 runs to 16 residues. CDR1 is MDHEN, CDR2 SYDVKM, per germline. In DNA, the CDR3 is TGTGCCAGCAGTTTTGCGACAGGGGGGTACCAAGAGACCCAGTACTTC. Its translation: CASSFATGGYQETQYF.